Sequencing of this T cell receptor (beta chain) was carried out in a study of regulatory T cells in long-lasting Graves disease. TCR beta libraries were built with iRepertoire HTBI primers and Arm-PCR of CDR3 regions. TCRdb independently ran MiXCR on the multiplex PCR reads; one entry per CDR3 protein. The top ten hold about 10% of the sample, which has some 200,000 distinct CDR3 sequences, approximately 18% seen once. The CDR3 length is 14 residues. Per the germline V gene, CDR1 is KGHSH and CDR2 is LQKENI. With 1 base removed from V and 2 bases from J, the gap between germline ends came to 8 bases. There are many counts of this clonotype. Time point meaning: newly diagnosed GD, antithyroid drugs for less than 3 months. PBMC RNA was the source of the TCR library. The same data also contributed to another study, on T cells in Graves' hyperthyroidism and ophthalmopathy.

Sequenced here: peripheral blood mononuclear cells (PBMCs), sampled at new diagnosis, from a patient treated with antithyroid drugs. The clonotype originates from a woman under 40 with Graves disease. This chain connects TRBV18 to TRBJ2-5; D gene ambiguous. The DNA for the CDR3 is TGTGCCAGCTCACCACAACTCGTACAAGAGACCCAGTACTTC. It specifies CASSPQLVQETQYF. The full variable domain, rest sourced from reference TRBV18 and TRBJ2-5, is NAGVMQNPRHLVRRRGQEARLRCSPMKGHSHVYWYRQLPEEGLKFMVYLQKENIIDESGMPKERFSAEFPKEGPSILRIQQVVRGDSAAYFCASSPQLVQETQYFGPGTRLLVL.